This TCR beta chain was sequenced for a study of T cells in Graves' hyperthyroidism and ophthalmopathy. Across the study: Prior to any treatment, at the point of initial diagnosis, peripheral blood was collected.

Authors of the study amplified TCR beta CDR3 regions from RNA transcripts. The HTBI set primed first-round TCR CDR3 RT-PCR. TCRdb passed the multiplex PCR reads through MiXCR, listing each CDR3 protein once. The table records a few hundred thousand distinct CDR3 sequences, 12% to 15% of them present only once. Hyperthyroidism was newly diagnosed in patients aged 18 to 65 (duration under 2 months). Exclusion criteria comprised uncontrolled infection, other autoimmune disease, pregnancy or lactation. This clonotype showed up many times. The sample consisted of blood. The sequence was obtained from a woman aged 18-29 years with Graves' hyperthyroidism.

The CDR3 loop is CASLTPGDFAGELFF. The DNA for the CDR3 is TGTGCCAGCCTTACCCCCGGGGACTTCGCCGGGGAGCTGTTTTTT. V and J are TRBV28 and TRBJ2-2; a possible D gene is TRBD2 (6 bases). Deletions cut 8 bases from V and 6 bases from J, with 19 bases between. CDR1 is MDHEN and CDR2 is SYDVKM in the germline V gene. This CDR3 has 15 amino acids.